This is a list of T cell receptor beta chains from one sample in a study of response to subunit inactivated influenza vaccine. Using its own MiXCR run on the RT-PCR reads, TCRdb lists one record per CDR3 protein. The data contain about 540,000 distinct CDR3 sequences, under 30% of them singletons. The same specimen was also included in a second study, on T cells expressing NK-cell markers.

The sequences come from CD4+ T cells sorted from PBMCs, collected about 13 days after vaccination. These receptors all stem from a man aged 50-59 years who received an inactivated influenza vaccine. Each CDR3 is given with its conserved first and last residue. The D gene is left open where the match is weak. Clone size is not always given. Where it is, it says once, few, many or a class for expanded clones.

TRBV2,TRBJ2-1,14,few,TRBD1,TGTGCCAGCAGGCTATACAGGGGACACAATGAGCAGTTCTTC,CASRLYRGHNEQFF
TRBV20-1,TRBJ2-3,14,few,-,TGCAGTGCTAGACTTCGGACGGGGGCAGATACGCAGTATTTT,CSARLRTGADTQYF
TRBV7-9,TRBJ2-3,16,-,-,TGTGCCAGCAGCAAGGCGAGGGACACGCGCACAGATACGCAGTATTTT,CASSKARDTRTDTQYF
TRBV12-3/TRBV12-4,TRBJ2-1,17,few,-,TGTGCCAGCAGTTCTTCTAGCGGGACAGGGTCCTACAATGAGCAGTTCTTC,CASSSSSGTGSYNEQFF
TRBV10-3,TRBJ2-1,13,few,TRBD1,TGTGCCATCAGCGGGACAGGGAGGGATGAGCAGTTCTTC,CAISGTGRDEQFF
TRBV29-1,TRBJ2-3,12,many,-,TGCAGCGTTGCGGTTTCTCGTGATACGCAGTATTTT,CSVAVSRDTQYF
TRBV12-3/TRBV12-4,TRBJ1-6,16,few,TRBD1,TGTGCCAGCAGTGGCCGGGGAGGCAGGGGGCTTTCACCCCTCCACTTT,CASSGRGGRGLSPLHF
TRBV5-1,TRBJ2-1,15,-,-,TGCGCCAGCAGCTTGGGGGCCGGGACTTACAATGAGCAGTTCTTC,CASSLGAGTYNEQFF
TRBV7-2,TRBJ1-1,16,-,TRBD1,TGTGCCAGCAGCTTAGTGGGCAGGGGGCAGTACACTGAAGCTTTCTTT,CASSLVGRGQYTEAFF
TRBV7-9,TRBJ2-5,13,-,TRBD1,TGTGCCAGCAGTCAGACAGGGTACGAGACCCAGTACTTC,CASSQTGYETQYF
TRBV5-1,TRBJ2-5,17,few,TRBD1,TGCGCCAGCGAAACCATCCCCGGAGGACAGGGTTCCGAGACCCAGTACTTC,CASETIPGGQGSETQYF
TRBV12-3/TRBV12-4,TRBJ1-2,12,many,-,TGTGCCAGCAGTTTACGAGGCTATGGCTACACCTTC,CASSLRGYGYTF
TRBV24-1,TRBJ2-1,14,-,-,TGTGCCACCAGTGCCAGGGACCCAAGGGATGAGCAGTTCTTC,CATSARDPRDEQFF
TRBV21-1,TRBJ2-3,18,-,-,TGTGCCAGCAGCAAAGGAGCAGAGCGGGGGGGCCCTCGGTTCGGGCAGTATTTT,CASSKGAERGGPRFGQYF
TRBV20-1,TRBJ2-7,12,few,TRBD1,TGCAGTGCTACGGGACAGGGCTACGAGCAGTACTTC,CSATGQGYEQYF
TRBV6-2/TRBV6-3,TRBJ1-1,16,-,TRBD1,TGTGCCAGCAGACCAGACAGGGCGAGAATGAACACTGAAGCTTTCTTT,CASRPDRARMNTEAFF
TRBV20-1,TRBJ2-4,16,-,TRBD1,TGCAGTGCCGAGGACAGGGGGCACCTAGCCAAAAACATTCAGTACTTC,CSAEDRGHLAKNIQYF
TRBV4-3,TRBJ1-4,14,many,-,TGCGCCAGCAGCCTCGGTCAGTACCATGAAAAACTGTTTTTT,CASSLGQYHEKLFF
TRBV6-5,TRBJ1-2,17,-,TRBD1,TGTGCCAGCAGTTACTCGCGGGGACAGGGCGGTAACTATGGCTACACCTTC,CASSYSRGQGGNYGYTF
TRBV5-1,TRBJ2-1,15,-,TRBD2,TGCGCCAGCAGCCAGACTAGCGGGAGGGCCAATGAGCAGTTCTTC,CASSQTSGRANEQFF
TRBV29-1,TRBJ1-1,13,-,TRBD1,TGCAGCGTACATACAGGGGAGAACACTGAAGCTTTCTTT,CSVHTGENTEAFF
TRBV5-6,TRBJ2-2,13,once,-,TGTGCCAGCAGCACAAGTCCCGCCGGGGAGCTGTTTTTT,CASSTSPAGELFF
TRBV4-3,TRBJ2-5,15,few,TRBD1,TGCGCCAGCAGCCGCCGGGACAGGGTATGGGAGACCCAGTACTTC,CASSRRDRVWETQYF
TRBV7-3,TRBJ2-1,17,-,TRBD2,TGTGCCAGCAGCTTAACGTATCGGACTAGCGGGGACAATGAGCAGTTCTTC,CASSLTYRTSGDNEQFF
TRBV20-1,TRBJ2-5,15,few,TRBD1,TGCAGTGCTAGAGATTATAGGACAGGACAAGAGACCCAGTACTTC,CSARDYRTGQETQYF
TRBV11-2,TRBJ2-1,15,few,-,TGTGCCAGCGGTGGGGGCCAGAGCTCCTACAATGAGCAGTTCTTC,CASGGGQSSYNEQFF
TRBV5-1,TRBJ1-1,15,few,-,TGCGCCAGCAGCGTGGGCGGACGGGAGAACACTGAAGCTTTCTTT,CASSVGGRENTEAFF
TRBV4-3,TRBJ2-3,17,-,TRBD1,TGCGCCAGCAGCCAAGAATTCGCAGGGGGTGCGACAGATACGCAGTATTTT,CASSQEFAGGATDTQYF
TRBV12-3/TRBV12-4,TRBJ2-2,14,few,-,TGTGCCAGCAGTAAACTAGGTTTGGGCGGGGAGCTGTTTTTT,CASSKLGLGGELFF
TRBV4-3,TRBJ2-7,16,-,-,TGCGCCAGCAGCCCGTATCACGGGAAACCCTCCTACGAGCAGTACTTC,CASSPYHGKPSYEQYF